The 2 T cell receptor beta chains listed next were all sequenced from one sample in a study of blood T cell repertoires in COVID-19. Sequencing was performed with immunoSEQ multiplex PCR; in TCRdb, only in-frame clones are kept and a portion is missing. The table lists over 200,000 clones, 86% of them singletons. Material: peripheral blood. Every receptor here comes from a man aged 25-45 years who had recovered from COVID-19.

The rearrangement joins TRBV11-3 to TRBJ2-6, with 8 positions matching TRBD1. The ends lost 8 bases at V and 2 bases at J; junction bases unmatched: 17. Germline V gives CDR1 SGHNT, CDR2 YENEEA. The CDR3 runs to 19 residues. CDR3 sequence reads: CASPRSHQGAPTGANVLTF. CDR3 nucleotide sequence: TGTGCCAGCCCTCGTAGCCATCAGGGGGCCCCTACTGGGGCCAACGTCCTGACTTTC.

This chain links TRBV5-1 with TRBJ1-2; no reliable D call. The CDR3 contains 14 residues. Germline assignment: CDR1 SGHRS and CDR2 YFSETQ. V lost 0 bases and J lost 6, with 12 bases in between. CDR3 residues: CASSLEGGIHGYTF. CDR3 in DNA: TGCGCCAGCAGCTTGGAAGGAGGGATACATGGCTACACCTTC. The full variable domain, with the rest looked up from reference TRBV5-1 and TRBJ1-2, is KAGVTQTPRYLIKTRGQQVTLSCSPISGHRSVSWYQQTPGQGLQFLFEYFSETQRNKGNFPGRFSGRQFSNSRSEMNVSTLELGDSALYLCASSLEGGIHGYTFGSGTRLTVV.